The 17 T cell receptor beta chains listed next were all sequenced from one sample in a study of identical twins. TCRdb recomputed calls from the 5' RACE reads with MiXCR, one row per CDR3 protein. The table has approximately 500,000 distinct CDR3 sequences, more than 20% seen once. These data were also filed under a second study, of T cells expressing NK-cell markers.

The specimen sequenced was CD4+ T cells sorted from blood. The receptors were sampled from a woman under 30 in good health.

V and J are TRBV20-1 and TRBJ2-7; maybe TRBD2 (5 bases). Trimming pared 3 bases from V and 1 base from J, leaving 10 bases between. From germline, CDR1 is DFQATT and CDR2 SNEGSKA (reference sequence). The CDR3 consists of 13 residues. CDR3 region: CSASSRGSYEQYF. DNA for the CDR3: TGCAGTGCTAGTAGTCGGGGTTCCTACGAGCAGTACTTC.

J is TRBJ2-3 and V is TRBV6-5, with 7 bases identical to TRBD2. The CDR3 runs 16 residues. Germline V gives CDR1 MNHEY, CDR2 SVGAGI. V trimming: 2 bases; J trimming: 0 bases; junction bases outside the gene matches: 5. CDR3 DNA: TGTGCCAGCAGTTACGTAGCGGGCAAAAGCACAGATACGCAGTATTTT. This encodes CASSYVAGKSTDTQYF.

The chain uses TRBV20-1 and TRBJ1-2; the match to TRBD1 covers 8 bases. CDR1 is DFQATT, CDR2 SNEGSKA, per germline (reference sequence). CDR3 length: 12 amino acids. Trimming at V came to 2 bases and at J to 5 bases, leaving 1 base not matched to a gene. The CDR3 protein is CSARTGGYGYTF. The CDR3 DNA sequence: TGCAGTGCTAGAACAGGGGGGTATGGCTACACCTTC.

V usage is TRBV7-8 and J usage is TRBJ2-1; 9 bases are shared with TRBD2. This CDR3 is 13 amino acids long. Germline V gives CDR1 SGHVS, CDR2 FQNEAQ. V lost 8 bases, J lost 5 bases, and 4 bases stayed unmatched. CDR3 DNA: TGTGCCAGCCGACTAGCGGTCCACAATGAGCAGTTCTTC. Its protein product is CASRLAVHNEQFF.

This clonotype was observed a few times. V is TRBV7-9 and J is TRBJ1-5, with a possible D match to TRBD1 (6 bases). The CDR3 is 15 residues long. V shed 4 bases and J shed 5 bases, with 15 bases lying between them. Germline V gene lookup returns CDR1 SEHNR and CDR2 FQNEAQ (reference sequence). CDR3 sequence (DNA): TGTGCCAGCAGCTCGGGGGGGCATGTCGATCAGCCCCAGCATTTT. Encoded protein: CASSSGGHVDQPQHF.

Only a few counts were recorded for this clonotype. The J gene is TRBJ2-1, the V gene TRBV5-1, with TRBD1 matching over 9 bases. Germline values: CDR1 SGHRS, CDR2 YFSETQ. After removal of 5 bases from V and 7 bases from J, the junction contained 7 bases not matched to a gene. The CDR3 loop spans 14 amino acids. The CDR3 DNA reads TGCGCCAGCAGTCCTAGGACAGGGGTAAATGAGCAGTTCTTC. Translating gives CASSPRTGVNEQFF.

This clonotype was detected only a few times. CDR3 residues: CASSLRGSAQGAYEQYF. CDR3 in DNA: TGTGCCAGCAGCCTACGGGGTTCGGCGCAGGGGGCGTATGAGCAGTACTTC. This chain connects TRBV7-2 to TRBJ2-7; TRBD1 matches 8 bases. The CDR3 runs 17 residues. The germline V gene has CDR1 SGHTA and CDR2 FQGNSA. V was clipped by 5 bases and J by 7 bases; unmatched bases: 19.

This clonotype was observed a handful of times. The chain uses TRBV18 and TRBJ2-6, with TRBD1 matching over 7 bases. This CDR3 contains 18 residues. The V gene's germline CDR1 is KGHSH and CDR2 LQKENI. V was pared by 2 bases and J by 2 bases, with 9 bases of the junction left unmatched. The CDR3 region is CASSPSVQGITGANVLTF. The CDR3, as DNA: TGTGCCAGCTCACCATCGGTACAGGGGATCACTGGGGCCAACGTCCTGACTTTC.

The chain joins TRBV20-1 to TRBJ2-1, with D perhaps given as TRBD1 or TRBD2 (7 bases each). Germline V gives CDR1 DFQATT, CDR2 SNEGSKA (reference sequence). The CDR3 runs 16 residues. V was pared by 0 bases and J by 3 bases, with 15 bases between. The CDR3 DNA is TGCAGTGCTAGAGATAGGGGAGGGGGCAACTACAATGAGCAGTTCTTC. This gives the protein CSARDRGGGNYNEQFF.

This clonotype appeared a few times. The rearrangement uses TRBV15 and TRBJ2-1; 8 bases align to TRBD1. Germline CDR1 LNHNV, CDR2 YYDKDF (reference sequence). The CDR3 runs 16 residues. The V segment lost 3 bases and the J segment 0 bases; nucleotides outside the gene matches: 4. The CDR3 reads CATSRETGVSYNEQFF. In nucleotides, the CDR3 is TGTGCCACCAGCAGGGAGACAGGGGTCTCCTACAATGAGCAGTTCTTC. Using reference TRBV15 and TRBJ2-1 for the parts outside the CDR3, the full variable domain is DAMVIQNPRYQVTQFGKPVTLSCSQTLNHNVMYWYQQKSSQAPKLLFHYYDKDFNNEADTPDNFQSRRPNTSFCFLDIRSPGLGDTAMYLCATSRETGVSYNEQFFGPGTRLTVL.

This chain links TRBV20-1 with TRBJ2-4; 9 bases are shared with TRBD1. Germline CDR1 and CDR2: DFQATT and SNEGSKA (reference sequence). The CDR3 extends over 15 amino acids. Trimming removed 7 bases from V and 0 bases from J; junction bases left unmatched: 7. As DNA, the CDR3 is TGCAGTGTTACAGGGGGCGGACTAGCCAAAAACATTCAGTACTTC. Translating it yields CSVTGGGLAKNIQYF.

This chain connects TRBV20-1 to TRBJ1-2; a weak D match, TRBD1 (5 bases). The V end lost 6 bases, the J end lost 8 bases, and 16 bases lay between the germline ends. The CDR3 is 12 residues long. Germline V gene data show CDR1 as DFQATT and CDR2 as SNEGSKA (reference sequence). The CDR3 coding sequence is TGCAGTGCGAGTCCGGGGCCCGGAGGCTACACCTTC. This encodes CSASPGPGGYTF.

In this sample, this clonotype turned up a few times. The chain combines TRBV20-1 with TRBJ1-6, with D hard to call. The ends were cut back, 3 bases at V and 5 bases at J, with 11 bases in the middle. Germline-derived CDR1 and CDR2 are DFQATT and SNEGSKA (reference sequence). This CDR3 is 14 amino acids long. CDR3 nucleotide sequence: TGCAGTGCTAGTTCGTACGGAAATAATTCACCCCTCCACTTT. Residues: CSASSYGNNSPLHF.

V and J are TRBV2 and TRBJ2-5; D is uncertain. The V and J ends lost 3 bases and 5 bases respectively, with 16 bases between them. Germline V gene sequence: CDR1 SNHLY, CDR2 FYNNEI. This CDR3 comprises 15 residues. The CDR3: CASSDRPGLGETQYF. Here the CDR3 DNA reads TGTGCCAGCAGTGACCGCCCGGGTCTGGGCGAGACCCAGTACTTC.

This clonotype was picked up a small number of times. This chain joins TRBV10-3 and TRBJ2-5, with 7 nucleotides matching TRBD2. Trimming cost V 4 bases and J 5 bases; bases outside gene matches: 4. The CDR3 contains 13 residues. Germline values: CDR1 ENHRY, CDR2 SYGVKD. The CDR3 here is CAISGTRGETQYF. For the CDR3, the DNA is TGTGCCATCAGTGGGACTAGAGGGGAGACCCAGTACTTC.

This clonotype was found a few times. The chain employs TRBV5-1 and TRBJ2-1; D unresolved. The CDR3 has 14 amino acids. CDR1 SGHRS and CDR2 YFSETQ come from the germline V gene. V gave up 2 bases and J gave up 6 bases, with 12 bases separating them. The CDR3 loop is CASSFFPPTNEQFF. The CDR3 region has the DNA TGCGCCAGCAGCTTTTTTCCGCCGACCAATGAGCAGTTCTTC.

This clonotype has only a few counts. V and J are TRBV5-6 and TRBJ2-1, with 7 bases that match TRBD2. The CDR3 spans 15 residues. Per the germline V gene, CDR1 is SGHDT and CDR2 is YYEEEE. V was pared by 6 bases and J by 4 bases, with 10 bases of the junction left unmatched. The CDR3 coding sequence is TGTGCCAGCACCCTTCCAGGCGGGAGTTACAATGAGCAGTTCTTC. The encoded protein is CASTLPGGSYNEQFF.